The rows below give T cell receptor beta chains drawn from one sample of a study of early T cells in non-severe SARS-CoV-2 infection. One entry per CDR3 protein, called by TCRdb with MiXCR from the 5' RACE reads. Among tens of thousands of distinct CDR3 sequences listed, 11% to 15% were seen once. The sequencing sample was made of whole blood. The receptors shown here come from an adult who was a healthcare worker with PCR-confirmed SARS-CoV-2 infection or an uninfected control (not recorded which). The CDR3 runs from the conserved cysteine through the conserved F or W. D genes are given only for firm matches. Only some rows state a clone size, as once, few, many or a class for expanded clones.

abundance	v_gene	d_gene	j_gene	CDR3aa	CDR3nt
-	TRBV20-1	-	TRBJ1-1	CSATPFGALNTEAFF	TGCAGTGCCACGCCATTTGGGGCCTTGAACACTGAAGCTTTCTTT
once	TRBV20-1	-	TRBJ2-3	CSARAGEADTQYF	TGCAGTGCTAGAGCGGGGGAGGCGGATACGCAGTATTTT
many	TRBV5-6	-	TRBJ2-1	CASSPSGPFEQFF	TGTGCCAGCAGCCCGAGCGGCCCGTTTGAGCAGTTCTTC
many	TRBV12-3/TRBV12-4	TRBD1	TRBJ1-2	CASSGQGSYTF	TGTGCCAGCAGCGGACAGGGAAGTTACACCTTC
few	TRBV3-1	-	TRBJ1-1	CASSPRQGSRNTEAFF	TGTGCCAGCAGCCCTCGCCAGGGAAGCCGAAACACTGAAGCTTTCTTT
-	TRBV5-1	-	TRBJ1-1	CASSPEWENTEAFF	TGCGCCAGCAGCCCGGAGTGGGAGAACACTGAAGCTTTCTTT
few	TRBV6-2/TRBV6-3	-	TRBJ2-7	CASSDPPRNRFEQYF	TGTGCCAGCAGTGACCCTCCTAGAAACCGATTCGAGCAGTACTTC
-	TRBV2	-	TRBJ2-3	CASKELARKADTQYF	TGTGCCAGCAAAGAGCTAGCGAGGAAGGCAGATACGCAGTATTTT
many	TRBV5-6	-	TRBJ1-5	CASSPSPGISNQPQHF	TGTGCCAGCAGCCCGAGTCCAGGGATAAGCAATCAGCCCCAGCATTTT
-	TRBV20-1	-	TRBJ2-6	CSAIGVNSGANVLTF	TGCAGTGCTATTGGGGTTAACTCTGGGGCCAACGTCCTGACTTTC
many	TRBV20-1	TRBD1	TRBJ1-6	CSAKPGQGDSPLHF	TGCAGTGCTAAGCCGGGACAGGGGGATTCACCCCTCCACTTT
-	TRBV5-1	TRBD1	TRBJ2-7	CASSSQGGYEQYF	TGCGCCAGCAGTTCACAGGGGGGCTACGAGCAGTACTTC
many	TRBV29-1	TRBD2	TRBJ2-5	CSVEKGLAVGETQYF	TGCAGCGTTGAAAAGGGACTAGCTGTCGGAGAGACCCAGTACTTC
-	TRBV10-1	TRBD2	TRBJ2-1	CASSAGGQVNEQFF	TGCGCCAGCAGTGCGGGGGGGCAGGTCAATGAGCAGTTCTTC
-	TRBV27	-	TRBJ2-6	CASRRTGTEPSGANVLTF	TGTGCCAGCAGAAGAACCGGGACGGAACCCTCTGGGGCCAACGTCCTGACTTTC
few	TRBV5-1	-	TRBJ2-5	CASSPGRPEKETQYF	TGCGCCAGCAGCCCGGGGCGGCCCGAAAAAGAGACCCAGTACTTC
many	TRBV19	TRBD2	TRBJ2-1	CASRETSGSYNEQFF	TGTGCCAGTAGAGAAACTAGCGGGTCCTACAATGAGCAGTTCTTC
-	TRBV2	TRBD1	TRBJ1-6	CASSWTGENSPLHF	TGTGCCAGCAGTTGGACAGGCGAAAATTCACCCCTCCACTTT
-	TRBV27	TRBD1	TRBJ1-4	CASSWAGGEKLFF	TGTGCCAGCAGTTGGGCAGGGGGTGAAAAACTGTTTTTT
-	TRBV29-1	-	TRBJ1-5	CSASLDSNQPQHF	TGCAGCGCCTCCCTGGATAGCAATCAGCCCCAGCATTTT
-	TRBV6-2/TRBV6-3	-	TRBJ2-7	CASASYEQYF	TGTGCCAGCGCTTCCTACGAGCAGTACTTC
-	TRBV29-1	-	TRBJ2-7	CSVGLGLSYEQYF	TGCAGCGTTGGCCTGGGACTTTCCTACGAGCAGTACTTC
-	TRBV5-6	-	TRBJ1-1	CASSWGGQNTEAFF	TGTGCCAGCAGCTGGGGGGGACAGAACACTGAAGCTTTCTTT
-	TRBV6-5	TRBD1	TRBJ2-7	CASSADRDGYEQYF	TGTGCCAGCAGTGCCGACAGGGACGGTTACGAGCAGTACTTC
many	TRBV3-1	-	TRBJ1-1	CASSQGVGNTEAFF	TGTGCCAGCAGCCAAGGGGTGGGGAACACTGAAGCTTTCTTT
few	TRBV7-2	-	TRBJ1-5	CASSGRTENQPQHF	TGTGCCAGCAGCGGCCGGACGGAAAATCAGCCCCAGCATTTT
-	TRBV7-6	-	TRBJ2-3	CASSLVGVTDTQYF	TGTGCCAGCAGCTTAGTAGGGGTTACAGATACGCAGTATTTT
-	TRBV12-3/TRBV12-4	TRBD1	TRBJ2-2	CASSFKGAGTGELFF	TGTGCCAGCAGTTTTAAGGGGGCCGGGACCGGGGAGCTGTTTTTT
-	TRBV6-6	-	TRBJ1-1	CASSTASGSTEAFF	TGTGCCAGCAGTACCGCTTCAGGGTCCACTGAAGCTTTCTTT
few	TRBV7-3	-	TRBJ2-2	CASSPTRQATGELFF	TGTGCCAGCAGCCCAACCCGACAGGCAACCGGGGAGCTGTTTTTT
few	TRBV29-1	-	TRBJ1-1	CSGYRVFTEAFF	TGCAGCGGATACAGGGTTTTCACTGAAGCTTTCTTT
few	TRBV20-1	TRBD2	TRBJ2-3	CSATNIAGPRGAYDTQYF	TGCAGTGCAACTAATATAGCGGGGCCAAGGGGAGCGTACGATACGCAGTATTTT
few	TRBV7-9	TRBD2	TRBJ2-2	CASSPTSGGLTGELFF	TGTGCCAGCAGCCCGACGAGCGGGGGCCTCACCGGGGAGCTGTTTTTT
few	TRBV7-6	TRBD2	TRBJ2-1	CASSLGGGVSYNEQFF	TGTGCCAGCAGCCTGGGCGGGGGGGTCTCCTACAATGAGCAGTTCTTC
few	TRBV6-6	-	TRBJ2-3	CASSYRGASTDTQYF	TGTGCCAGCAGTTACCGGGGGGCCAGCACAGATACGCAGTATTTT
-	TRBV9	TRBD1	TRBJ2-1	CASSVVTGAEGEQFF	TGTGCCAGCAGCGTAGTGACAGGGGCTGAGGGTGAGCAGTTCTTC
few	TRBV4-3	-	TRBJ2-5	CASSQAGDARGGETQYF	TGCGCCAGCAGCCAGGCTGGGGACGCCCGAGGAGGGGAGACCCAGTACTTC
many	TRBV29-1	-	TRBJ1-5	CSVALGQGLAQPQHF	TGCAGCGTTGCCCTGGGGCAGGGACTGGCTCAGCCCCAGCATTTT
many	TRBV6-1	-	TRBJ2-4	CASSDTLRPTDIQYF	TGTGCCAGCAGTGATACCCTCCGGCCCACGGACATTCAGTACTTC
many	TRBV12-3/TRBV12-4	-	TRBJ1-2	CASSPDRRGYGYTF	TGTGCCAGCAGCCCCGACAGGAGAGGCTATGGCTACACCTTC
-	TRBV6-5	TRBD1	TRBJ1-1	CASRDRAVDTEAFF	TGTGCCAGCAGAGACAGGGCGGTAGACACTGAAGCTTTCTTT
-	TRBV7-6	-	TRBJ1-3	CASSPGGGNTIYF	TGTGCCAGCAGCCCCGGGGGTGGAAACACCATATATTTT
many	TRBV20-1	TRBD2	TRBJ2-2	CSAPGTSFNTGELFF	TGCAGTGCACCCGGGACTAGCTTTAACACCGGGGAGCTGTTTTTT
-	TRBV6-6	-	TRBJ1-6	CASSYRQEGSPLHF	TGTGCCAGCAGTTACAGGCAGGAGGGATCACCCCTCCACTTT
many	TRBV7-7	TRBD2	TRBJ2-3	CASSPSTSGGADTQYF	TGTGCTAGCAGCCCATCGACTAGCGGGGGGGCAGATACGCAGTATTTT
many	TRBV6-2/TRBV6-3	-	TRBJ1-1	CASCREVGTEAFF	TGTGCCAGCTGTCGGGAAGTGGGCACTGAAGCTTTCTTT